The table lists the clone carrying this TCR beta chain with a few counts. The data derive from a study of T cell changes during pregnancy in multiple sclerosis. This table comes from immunoSEQ multiplex PCR, and its TCRdb copy is limited to in-frame clones, with some not included. The data contain 70,000 to 75,000 clones, roughly nine tenths of them seen just once; the ten biggest clones take up around 3%. V was trimmed by 4 bases and J by 0 bases, leaving 14 bases between them. The CDR3 is made up of 15 amino acids. This rearrangement joins TRBV5-3 to TRBJ2-7; D unclear. TRBV5-3 is marked as an open reading frame, function uncertain. Sequenced here: peripheral blood, sampled before pregnancy. The receptor comes from a female donor with multiple sclerosis, enrolled in a pregnancy study. The CDR3: CARSPKYESSYEQYF. Written as DNA, the CDR3 is TGTGCCAGAAGCCCGAAGTATGAGAGCTCCTACGAGCAGTACTTC.